Presented here are 27 T cell receptor beta chains from one specimen sequenced in a study of draining lymph node invasion in breast cancer. TCRdb used MiXCR to reprocess the bulk RNA-seq reads, holding one entry per CDR3 protein. The sample lists around 1,300 distinct CDR3 sequences; 50% to 75% were seen once. Memory conventional CD4 T cells were sorted as CD4+ CD45RA- CD25- cells. Sample: sorted memory CD4+ effector T cells from the tumor. These receptors originate from a female donor with luminal breast cancer.

The V call is TRBV7-2, the J call TRBJ1-2, with D perhaps TRBD1 (6 bases). Deletions cut 5 bases from V and 0 bases from J, with 16 bases between. The CDR3 contains 16 residues. CDR1 and CDR2 from the germline V gene are SGHTA and FQGNSA. In DNA, the CDR3 is TGTGCCAGCAGCCCTGACAGGAGAGGAACTAACTATGGCTACACCTTC. Translated, it gives CASSPDRRGTNYGYTF.

J is TRBJ1-1 and V is TRBV12-3 or TRBV12-4; possible D gene TRBD1, 6 bases. CDR3 length equals 16 residues. V was clipped by 7 bases and J by 4 bases, with 22 bases between them. In DNA, the CDR3 is TGTGCCAGCATTCATAAAGGGGGGGTCATGGGCACTGAAGCTTTCTTT. Translation gives CASIHKGGVMGTEAFF.

By its share, this clonotype is large. The rearrangement joins TRBV7-2 to TRBJ1-2; 9 bases agree with TRBD1. V was clipped by 1 base and J by 8 bases; unmatched bases: 2. Per the germline V gene, CDR1 is SGHTA and CDR2 is FQGNSA. The CDR3 sequence is 13 residues long. The CDR3 region is CASSLGTGEGYTF. In DNA, the CDR3 is TGTGCCAGCAGCTTAGGGACAGGGGAAGGCTACACCTTC.

This clonotype has a handful of counts. This chain uses TRBV19 with TRBJ2-4; weak D call: TRBD2 (6 bases). Germline V lookup: CDR1 LNHDA, CDR2 SQIVND (reference sequence). This CDR3 spans 14 amino acids. Trimming shortened V by 3 bases and J by 6 bases, and 12 bases separated the two germline ends. The CDR3 here is CASSMGLGGNIQYF. For the CDR3, the DNA is TGTGCCAGTAGTATGGGGCTGGGAGGAAACATTCAGTACTTC.

The chain's CDR3 is CASSLMGSGNVLTF. In DNA, the CDR3 is TGTGCCAGCAGCTTAATGGGTTCGGGAAACGTCCTGACTTTC. The gene calls are TRBV11-3 and TRBJ2-6; the D gene is possibly TRBD2 (5 bases). CDR3 length: 14 amino acids. Looked up from germline, CDR1 is SGHNT and CDR2 is YENEEA. Trimming left V 2 bases short and J 10 bases short, with 12 bases between. Supplemented by reference TRBV11-3 and TRBJ2-6, the full variable domain reads EAGVVQSPRYKIIEKKQPVAFWCNPISGHNTLYWYLQNLGQGPELLIRYENEEAVDDSQLPKDRFSAERLKGVDSTLKIQPAELGDSAVYLCASSLMGSGNVLTFGAGSRLTVL.

The sample holds a few counts of this clonotype. The rearrangement joins TRBV11-2 to TRBJ2-5, with 7 nucleotides matching TRBD1. The CDR3 runs to 16 residues. V was pared by 5 bases and J by 7 bases, with 16 bases of the junction left unmatched. CDR1 is SGHAT, CDR2 FQNNGV, per germline. This CDR3 reads CASSPVGTGARMTQYF. Here the CDR3 DNA reads TGTGCCAGCAGCCCAGTCGGTACAGGGGCGAGAATGACCCAGTACTTC.

This clonotype was recorded only once. J is TRBJ1-5 and V is TRBV30; 7 bases fit TRBD1. The CDR3 loop spans 14 amino acids. Germline loops: CDR1 GTSNPN, CDR2 SVGIG (reference sequence). Trimming at V came to 2 bases and at J to 3 bases, leaving 4 bases not matched to a gene. CDR3 amino acids: CAWSNDRVNQPQHF. The CDR3 DNA reads TGTGCCTGGAGTAACGACAGGGTCAATCAGCCCCAGCATTTT. The variable domain in full, completed from reference TRBV30 and TRBJ1-5, reads SQTIHQWPATLVQPVGSPLSLECTVEGTSNPNLYWYRQAAGRGLQLLFYSVGIGQISSEVPQNLSASRPQDRQFILSSKKLLLSDSGFYLCAWSNDRVNQPQHFGDGTRLSIL.

This chain uses TRBV6-4 with TRBJ2-3; 9 bases align to TRBD1. Per the germline V gene, CDR1 is MRHNA and CDR2 is SNTAGT. V trimming: 5 bases; J trimming: 4 bases; junction bases outside the gene matches: 7. This CDR3 region has 15 residues. The CDR3 nucleotides read TGTGCCAGCAGTCCCTCGGGACAGGGACCAGATACGCAGTATTTT. Amino acid sequence: CASSPSGQGPDTQYF.

The table lists this clonotype with a few counts. The chain uses TRBV4-1 and TRBJ2-1; 7 bases align to TRBD2. The trim removed 4 bases at V and 8 bases at J, leaving 11 bases unmatched. Germline V CDR1 and CDR2: MGHRA, YSYEKL. The CDR3 is made up of 15 amino acids. The CDR3 region is CASSLIYAGVDEQFF. DNA of the CDR3: TGCGCCAGCAGCCTCATATACGCGGGGGTTGATGAGCAGTTCTTC.

Turning to this clonotype: A much larger clone sits a single nucleotide away, making a read error possible. V gene TRBV5-8 combines with J gene TRBJ2-2, with a possible D match to TRBD2 (5 bases). Germline V gene lookup returns CDR1 SGHTS and CDR2 YDEGEE. This CDR3 region has 14 residues. In DNA, the CDR3 is TGTGTCAGCAGCTTACCAGGAGGAACCGGGGAGCTGTTTTTT. Its translation: CVSSLPGGTGELFF.

V gene TRBV7-6 combines with J gene TRBJ2-3; 9 nucleotides align to TRBD2. The ends lost 3 bases at V and 4 bases at J; junction bases unmatched: 5. This CDR3 is 15 amino acids long. Germline V gene data show CDR1 as SGHVS and CDR2 as FNYEAQ. The CDR3, as DNA: TGTGCCAGCAGCTTGGGACTAGCCGGACCAGATACGCAGTATTTT. Protein sequence: CASSLGLAGPDTQYF. The whole variable domain, filled in from reference TRBV7-6 and TRBJ2-3, reads GAGVSQSPRYKVTKRGQDVALRCDPISGHVSLYWYRQALGQGPEFLTYFNYEAQQDKSGLPNDRFSAERPEGSISTLTIQRTEQRDSAMYRCASSLGLAGPDTQYFGPGTRLTVL.

The CDR3 DNA reads as TGCAGTGCTGACACAGATACGCAGTATTTT. It translates to CSADTDTQYF. The chain joins TRBV20-1 to TRBJ2-3, with D unclear. The V gene lost 5 bases and the J gene lost 2 bases, with 2 bases spanning the gap. Germline loops: CDR1 DFQATT, CDR2 SNEGSKA (reference sequence). The CDR3 runs 10 residues.

The V gene is TRBV12-3 or TRBV12-4, the J gene TRBJ1-2; D gene unclear. Trimming pared 10 bases from V and 1 base from J, leaving 10 bases between. The length of the CDR3 is 12 residues. The CDR3 nucleotides read TGTGCCATCTCGGTAGATAACTATGGCTACACCTTC. Translated, it gives CAISVDNYGYTF.

This clonotype came up a few times. The chain is built from TRBV7-7 and TRBJ2-5; D remains unclear. The CDR3 loop spans 13 amino acids. The ends were cut back, 4 bases at V and 1 base at J, with 7 bases in the middle. Germline CDR1 SSHAT, CDR2 FNYEAQ (reference sequence). CDR3 DNA: TGTGCCAGCAGCTCTACAGTCCAAGAGACCCAGTACTTC. It codes for CASSSTVQETQYF.

This clonotype has more than one count but fewer than ten. The chain recombines TRBV5-4 with TRBJ2-3; TRBD2 matches at 14 bases. J lost 5 bases, V lost 4 bases, and 0 bases had no gene match. This CDR3 has 14 residues. In germline, CDR1 is SGHNT, CDR2 YYREEE (reference sequence). CDR3 loop: CASSGTSGGDTQYF. The CDR3 bases are TGTGCCAGCAGCGGGACTAGCGGGGGAGATACGCAGTATTTT.

The genes are TRBV11-1 and TRBJ2-5; TRBD1 or TRBD2 may be the D gene (6 bases each). V dropped 0 bases and J dropped 4 bases, with 18 bases sitting between them. This CDR3 has 17 residues. The germline CDR1 and CDR2 sequences are SGHAT and FQDESV (reference sequence). Here the CDR3 reads CASSLASGAGIGETQYF. In DNA form, the CDR3 reads TGTGCCAGCAGCTTAGCTTCGGGGGCAGGGATTGGAGAGACCCAGTACTTC.

V gene TRBV20-1 combines with J gene TRBJ2-7, with 8 bases fitting TRBD2. The CDR3 consists of 11 residues. The trim removed 4 bases at V and 6 bases at J, leaving 2 bases unmatched. Per the germline V gene, CDR1 is DFQATT and CDR2 is SNEGSKA (reference sequence). CDR3 sequence: CSAKGLGEQYV. The CDR3 region has the DNA TGCAGTGCTAAGGGACTAGGCGAGCAGTACGTC.

This clonotype has just a few counts. The chain joins TRBV29-1 to TRBJ2-3; 12 bases fit TRBD2. CDR1 is SQVTM and CDR2 is ANQGSEA in the germline V gene. The CDR3 runs to 15 residues. V gave up 6 bases and J gave up 1 base; unmatched junction bases: 5. CDR3 in amino acids: CSVVTSGGRTDTQYF. DNA for the CDR3: TGCAGCGTCGTGACTAGCGGGGGCCGCACAGATACGCAGTATTTT.

This rearrangement joins TRBV9 to TRBJ2-2; D is perhaps TRBD1 (7 bases). Germline V gives CDR1 SGDLS, CDR2 YYNGEE. There are 16 residues in the CDR3. The V gene lost 4 bases and the J gene lost 5 bases, with 18 bases spanning the gap. The CDR3 here is CASSPRQGGGTGELFF. The CDR3 DNA reads TGTGCCAGCAGCCCAAGACAGGGCGGAGGGACCGGGGAGCTGTTTTTT.

This clonotype was picked up a small number of times. V and J are TRBV20-1 and TRBJ1-2; the match to TRBD1 covers 7 bases. The germline V gene encodes CDR1 DFQATT and CDR2 SNEGSKA (reference sequence). The V gene end was trimmed by 6 bases and the J gene end by 7 bases; junction bases not matched to a gene: 8. The CDR3 covers 12 residues. The CDR3 sequence is CSARTGLGGYTF. CDR3 nucleotide sequence: TGCAGTGCAAGGACAGGTCTAGGTGGCTACACCTTC.

This clonotype was observed once. The chain combines TRBV27 with TRBJ1-5, with 9 nucleotides matching TRBD1. V shed 5 bases, J shed 4 bases, and the junction held 9 bases outside the gene matches. Germline V gene lookup returns CDR1 MNHEY and CDR2 SMNVEV (reference sequence). The CDR3 contains 16 residues. Written as DNA, the CDR3 is TGTGCCAGCAGTAAAAGCGGGACAGGGAGGAATCAGCCCCAGCATTTT. It codes for CASSKSGTGRNQPQHF.

J is TRBJ2-1 and V is TRBV7-2, with TRBD1 matching 9 bases. The germline V gene encodes CDR1 SGHTA and CDR2 FQGNSA. Unmatched junction bases numbered 12, after V lost 7 bases and J lost 2 bases. CDR3 length equals 17 residues. CDR3 bases: TGTGCCAGCACCCCTAGACCCCGGGACAGGGCCTACAATGAGCAGTTCTTC. As protein: CASTPRPRDRAYNEQFF.

Written as DNA, the CDR3 is TGTGCCAGCAGCTTAGGGACGTTCGGGGAGCTGTTTTTT. Translated: CASSLGTFGELFF. The chain links TRBV11-1 to TRBJ2-2, with D unclear. The CDR3 spans 13 residues. The V and J ends lost 1 base and 7 bases respectively, with 7 bases between them. Germline assignment: CDR1 SGHAT and CDR2 FQDESV (reference sequence).

The genes are TRBV7-2 and TRBJ2-1, with D perhaps matching TRBD2 (6 bases). Trimming stripped 7 bases from V and 3 bases from J, with 13 bases between. The CDR3 length is 14 residues. Per germline, CDR1 SGHTA and CDR2 FQGNSA. CDR3 residues: CASTPGAGYNEQFF. The CDR3 DNA sequence: TGTGCCAGCACCCCAGGAGCGGGCTACAATGAGCAGTTCTTC.

This clonotype came up a few times. The V call is TRBV12-5, the J call TRBJ2-3, with 11 bases matching TRBD2. Trimming removed 7 bases from V and 7 bases from J; junction bases left unmatched: 10. The CDR3 is 15 amino acids. CDR1 is LGHNT and CDR2 is FRNRAP in the germline V gene. The CDR3 sequence is CASALLAGEANTQYF. The DNA of the CDR3 is TGTGCTAGTGCCTTACTAGCGGGGGAGGCTAATACGCAGTATTTT.

This clonotype was observed a few times. The V and J genes are TRBV6-1 and TRBJ1-5; no reliable D call. V was pared by 4 bases and J by 0 bases, with 13 bases between. The CDR3 extends over 16 amino acids. The V gene's germline CDR1 is MNHNS and CDR2 SASEGT. CDR3 DNA sequence: TGTGCCAGCAGTGGTTCTGGGTTTTATAGCAATCAGCCCCAGCATTTT. The encoded protein is CASSGSGFYSNQPQHF.

This chain joins TRBV10-2 and TRBJ1-5; D remains ambiguous. The CDR3 has 15 amino acids. CDR1 and CDR2 from the germline V gene are WSHSY and SAAADI. Trimming cost V 9 bases and J 3 bases, with 18 bases left between them. This chain's CDR3 is CASSTRTEVNQPQHF. CDR3 sequence (DNA): TGCGCCAGTAGTACACGGACGGAAGTCAATCAGCCCCAGCATTTT.